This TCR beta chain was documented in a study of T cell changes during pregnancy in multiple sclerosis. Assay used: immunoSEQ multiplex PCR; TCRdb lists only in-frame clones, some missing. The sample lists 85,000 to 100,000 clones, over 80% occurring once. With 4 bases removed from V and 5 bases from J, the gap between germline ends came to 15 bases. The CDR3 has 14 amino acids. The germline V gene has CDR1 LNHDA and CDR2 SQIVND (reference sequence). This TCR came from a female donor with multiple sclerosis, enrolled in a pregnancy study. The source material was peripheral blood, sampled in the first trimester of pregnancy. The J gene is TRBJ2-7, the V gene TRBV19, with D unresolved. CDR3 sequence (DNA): TGTGCCAGTAGTAGAGTTACGGGTTTCGACGAGCAGTACTTC. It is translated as CASSRVTGFDEQYF.